The entry that follows covers one T cell receptor (beta chain) sequence. The sample holds other DNA sequences that translate to the same CDR3. The data belong to a study of shared clonotypes between healthy human individuals. Profiling relied on immunoSEQ multiplex PCR, and the TCRdb table lists in-frame clones only, not all of them. The sample records over a million clones, 75% to 85% being singletons. Germline CDR1 and CDR2: SGHTA and FQGNSA. Trimming removed 6 bases at V and 2 bases at J, with 8 bases between. This CDR3 has 12 residues. The chain has TRBV7-2 and TRBJ2-7; D is undetermined. This receptor was obtained from a man between 18 and 35 years old in good health. Some clones in this sample may be carry-over from other donors' samples. The sequenced sample was memory CD4+ T cells from PBMCs. Subset in this sample: CD45RA-negative fraction. The CDR3 sequence is CASSLVAYEQYF. In DNA form, the CDR3 reads TGTGCCAGCAGTCTCGTGGCCTACGAGCAGTACTTC.